This T cell receptor (beta chain) was sequenced for a study of blood T cell repertoires in COVID-19. Looking at the study overall: Some COVID-19 samples were acute and others convalescent; all came from the United States, Italy and Spain. PBMCs, B-cell-depleted T cells, or T cells provided the cDNA or gDNA that made up the material.

How the authors handled the data: Cell counts per sample came from amplifying reference gene primers. Profiled with immunoSEQ multiplex PCR; TCRdb holds only in-frame clones, not every one. V and J calls and clone size are those listed in that table; D and trimming were worked out from the DNA. The sample holds about 190,000 clones, 65% to 80% seen once. There are 14 residues in the CDR3. The J segment lost 0 bases and the V segment lost 3 bases, leaving 2 bases of the junction unmatched. The germline V gene encodes CDR1 SGDLS and CDR2 YYNGEE. The chain is built from TRBV9 and TRBJ2-7; 8 bases match TRBD2. Material for sequencing was peripheral blood. This sequence originates from a woman between 50 and 59 years old with acute or convalescent COVID-19. CDR3 sequence (DNA): TGTGCCAGCAGCGAAAGCGGGAGCTCCTACGAGCAGTACTTC. This translates into CASSESGSSYEQYF.